This is a list of T cell receptor beta chains from one sample in a study of blood T cell repertoires in COVID-19. Sequencing was performed with immunoSEQ multiplex PCR; in TCRdb, only in-frame clones are kept and a portion is missing. Among around 440,000 clones listed, approximately 90% were seen once. The sample comprised peripheral blood. These receptors came from a woman aged 50 to 65 with COVID-19, enrolled during active disease. The CDR3 runs from the conserved cysteine through the conserved F or W. D genes are given only for firm matches.

J gene | D gene | V gene | CDR3 protein
TRBJ2-7 | TRBD1 | TRBV11-2 | CASSLVRGPDYEQYF
TRBJ2-3 | TRBD1 | TRBV29-1 | CSVARDRGPQYF
TRBJ1-3 | - | TRBV7-3 | CASSQSVEFSGNTIYF
TRBJ2-1 | - | TRBV3-1/TRBV3-2 | CASSRQGGSYNEQFF
TRBJ2-2 | TRBD1 | TRBV25-1 | CASSVAGTGGPGELFF
TRBJ1-5 | - | TRBV18 | CASSPGHASNQPQHF
TRBJ1-2 | - | TRBV11-1 | CASRRGLREGYTF
TRBJ2-3 | - | TRBV6-5 | CASSNLFGGTDTQYF
TRBJ2-1 | - | TRBV7-3 | CASSPPPYNEQFF
TRBJ1-4 | TRBD1 | TRBV12-3/TRBV12-4 | CASGEGAVEKLFF
TRBJ2-7 | - | TRBV6-1 | CASSEDIRSLEQYF
TRBJ1-1 | - | TRBV18 | CASSPGSTEAFF
TRBJ2-2 | TRBD2 | TRBV11-3 | CASSSETSTNTGELFF
TRBJ1-4 | TRBD1 | TRBV3-1/TRBV3-2 | CASSHPQGAHEKLFF
TRBJ2-7 | TRBD2 | TRBV7-9 | CASSYPSGESYEQYF
TRBJ2-1 | TRBD2 | TRBV12-3/TRBV12-4 | CASATGGAGEQFF
TRBJ1-3 | TRBD1 | TRBV10-3 | CAIRSQGALGNTIYF
TRBJ1-1 | - | TRBV7-3 | CASSLNRNGEAFF
TRBJ1-5 | TRBD1 | TRBV30 | CAWAPTGGKKPQHF
TRBJ1-1 | - | TRBV6-5 | CASSQGTGTEAFF
TRBJ2-3 | - | TRBV24-1 | CATSDLRGTDTQYF
TRBJ2-5 | - | TRBV24-1 | CATSGQYQETQYF
TRBJ1-2 | - | TRBV5-8 | CASSRRNPGTDDYGYTF
TRBJ1-1 | - | TRBV6-1 | CASSEWSGRTEAFF
TRBJ1-2 | TRBD1 | TRBV19 | CASSQGRGSHGYTF
TRBJ2-3 | TRBD1 | TRBV5-1 | CASSGADRADTQYF
TRBJ1-5 | - | TRBV5-1 | CASSLGPDRSQPQHF
TRBJ1-2 | - | TRBV29-1 | CSAARQGSYYGYTF
TRBJ1-2 | - | TRBV19 | CASSSKQGFGYTF
TRBJ1-1 | TRBD1 | TRBV7-9 | CASSSGTGDTEAFF
TRBJ1-5 | - | TRBV1 | CTSSQRQFHYSNQPQHF
TRBJ2-4 | TRBD1 | TRBV9 | CASSPRDRNIQYF
TRBJ1-2 | - | TRBV12-5 | CASGLAVDYTF
TRBJ2-1 | TRBD2 | TRBV9 | CASSPHRTSGGLVDEQFF
TRBJ2-4 | - | TRBV19 | CATGGVGAHIQYF
TRBJ2-1 | TRBD2 | TRBV27 | CASSLIGGLNEQFF
TRBJ2-5 | - | TRBV5-4 | CASSPTGQETQYF
TRBJ1-1 | - | TRBV7-9 | CASSFTANTEAFF
TRBJ1-1 | - | TRBV6-5 | CASSYGLPSEAFF
TRBJ1-3 | - | TRBV2 | CASSESGGGNTIYF